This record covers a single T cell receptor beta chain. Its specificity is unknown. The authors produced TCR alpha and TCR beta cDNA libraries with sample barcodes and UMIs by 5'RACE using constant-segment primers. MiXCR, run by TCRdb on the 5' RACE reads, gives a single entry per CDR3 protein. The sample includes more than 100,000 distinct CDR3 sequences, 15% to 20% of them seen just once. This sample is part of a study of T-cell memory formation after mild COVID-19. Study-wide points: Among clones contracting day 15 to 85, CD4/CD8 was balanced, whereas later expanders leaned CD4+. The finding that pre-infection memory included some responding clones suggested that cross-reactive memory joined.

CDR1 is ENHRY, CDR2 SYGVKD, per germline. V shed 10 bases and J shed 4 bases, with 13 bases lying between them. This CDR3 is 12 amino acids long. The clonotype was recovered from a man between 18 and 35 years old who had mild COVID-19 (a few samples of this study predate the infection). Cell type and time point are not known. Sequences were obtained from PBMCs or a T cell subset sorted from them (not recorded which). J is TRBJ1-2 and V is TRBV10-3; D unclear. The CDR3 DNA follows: TGTGCCACTCATCCTTATCCCTATGGCTACACCTTC. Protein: CATHPYPYGYTF.